A selection of T cell receptor beta chains follows, all from one sample in a study of blood T cell repertoires in COVID-19. Clones were sequenced by immunoSEQ multiplex PCR, and TCRdb holds only the in-frame ones, with some missing. This table holds about 67,000 clones, roughly three quarters found once. Specimen: peripheral blood. The source of these receptors is a woman aged 60-75 years with acute or convalescent COVID-19. Each CDR3 is given with its conserved first and last residue. Each record gives: CDR3 protein, CDR3 DNA, V gene, J gene, clone size, D gene. The D gene is left open where the match is weak. Expanded clones are given a class, and other clones once, few, many or no size at all.

CDR3 protein: CASSEWTGDSEAFF; CDR3 DNA: TGTGCCAGCAGTGAATGGACGGGGGACAGTGAAGCTTTCTTT; V gene: TRBV2; J gene: TRBJ1-1; clone size: .; D gene: TRBD1
CDR3 protein: CASSLVGGQGFREQYF; CDR3 DNA: TGTGCCAGCAGCTTAGTGGGGGGACAGGGGTTTCGCGAGCAGTACTTC; V gene: TRBV11-2; J gene: TRBJ2-7; clone size: .; D gene: TRBD1
CDR3 protein: CASSYAALYEQYF; CDR3 DNA: TGTGCCAGCAGTTACGCGGCCCTCTACGAGCAGTACTTC; V gene: TRBV6-6; J gene: TRBJ2-7; clone size: once; D gene: .
CDR3 protein: CASSYLPGQGTEAFF; CDR3 DNA: TGTGCCAGCAGTTACTTACCGGGCCAGGGCACTGAAGCTTTCTTT; V gene: TRBV6-5; J gene: TRBJ1-1; clone size: once; D gene: .
CDR3 protein: CSASRGTEAFF; CDR3 DNA: TGCAGTGCTTCTAGGGGAACTGAAGCTTTCTTT; V gene: TRBV20-1; J gene: TRBJ1-1; clone size: .; D gene: .
CDR3 protein: CASRTQLGGRDEQFF; CDR3 DNA: TGTGCCAGCAGGACCCAGCTTGGGGGGAGGGATGAGCAGTTCTTC; V gene: TRBV6-5; J gene: TRBJ2-1; clone size: few; D gene: TRBD2
CDR3 protein: CASRPGQLRNTIYF; CDR3 DNA: TGTGCCAGTAGACCGGGACAGCTTAGGAACACCATATATTTT; V gene: TRBV19; J gene: TRBJ1-3; clone size: .; D gene: TRBD1
CDR3 protein: CATSRGGGGRAKNIQYF; CDR3 DNA: TGTGCCACCAGCAGAGGGGGAGGGGGAAGAGCCAAAAACATTCAGTACTTC; V gene: TRBV15; J gene: TRBJ2-4; clone size: .; D gene: .
CDR3 protein: CASSPRRGSVLTAGELFF; CDR3 DNA: TGTGCCAGCAGCCCACGGCGGGGGAGCGTTTTGACGGCCGGGGAGCTGTTTTTT; V gene: TRBV7-2; J gene: TRBJ2-2; clone size: .; D gene: TRBD2
CDR3 protein: CASSLAQGPNEQFF; CDR3 DNA: TGTGCCAGCAGCTTAGCGCAGGGCCCCAATGAGCAGTTCTTC; V gene: TRBV11-2; J gene: TRBJ2-1; clone size: .; D gene: .
CDR3 protein: CASSQPWGVNTEAFF; CDR3 DNA: TGTGCCAGTAGTCAGCCATGGGGGGTGAACACTGAAGCTTTCTTT; V gene: TRBV19; J gene: TRBJ1-1; clone size: once; D gene: .
CDR3 protein: CASSVTGSGNTIYF; CDR3 DNA: TGTGCCAGCAGCGTAACCGGCTCTGGAAACACCATATATTTT; V gene: TRBV9; J gene: TRBJ1-3; clone size: .; D gene: .
CDR3 protein: CASTTSQGGAYGYTF; CDR3 DNA: TGTGCCAGTACCACAAGCCAAGGGGGGGCCTATGGCTACACCTTC; V gene: TRBV19; J gene: TRBJ1-2; clone size: .; D gene: .
CDR3 protein: CASSSPGTGNREQYF; CDR3 DNA: TGTGCCAGCAGCTCACCCGGGACAGGGAACCGCGAGCAGTACTTC; V gene: TRBV5-4; J gene: TRBJ2-7; clone size: .; D gene: TRBD1
CDR3 protein: CASSFSQGRAEAFF; CDR3 DNA: TGCGCCAGCAGCTTCTCACAGGGGCGCGCTGAAGCTTTCTTT; V gene: TRBV5-1; J gene: TRBJ1-1; clone size: .; D gene: TRBD1
CDR3 protein: CAWSVRGGLMNTEAFF; CDR3 DNA: TGTGCCTGGAGTGTACGGGGGGGTCTGATGAACACTGAAGCTTTCTTT; V gene: TRBV30; J gene: TRBJ1-1; clone size: .; D gene: .
CDR3 protein: CASSLAEEKGQYF; CDR3 DNA: TGTGCCAGCAGCTTAGCGGAGGAGAAGGGCCAGTACTTC; V gene: TRBV5-5; J gene: TRBJ2-5; clone size: .; D gene: .
CDR3 protein: CASSPQGRGNTEAFF; CDR3 DNA: TGTGCCAGCAGCCCCCAGGGAAGGGGGAACACTGAAGCTTTCTTT; V gene: TRBV3-1/TRBV3-2; J gene: TRBJ1-1; clone size: .; D gene: .
CDR3 protein: CASSVGQGHYGYTF; CDR3 DNA: TGTGCCAGCTCAGTGGGACAAGGACACTATGGCTACACCTTC; V gene: TRBV18; J gene: TRBJ1-2; clone size: .; D gene: .
CDR3 protein: CASKSPQGIADGYTF; CDR3 DNA: TGTGCCAGCAAATCCCCTCAGGGTATCGCAGATGGCTACACCTTC; V gene: TRBV2; J gene: TRBJ1-2; clone size: .; D gene: .
CDR3 protein: CASTPDTSNYGYTF; CDR3 DNA: TGTGCCAGCACTCCGGACACGTCTAACTATGGCTACACCTTC; V gene: TRBV9; J gene: TRBJ1-2; clone size: .; D gene: .
CDR3 protein: CASSQDGEGRGYF; CDR3 DNA: TGTGCCAGCAGCCAAGACGGTGAGGGGAGGGGGTATTTT; V gene: TRBV3-1/TRBV3-2; J gene: TRBJ2-3; clone size: .; D gene: TRBD2
CDR3 protein: CASSRGGPGGFNEQFF; CDR3 DNA: TGTGCCAGCAGTCGGGGTGGGCCAGGGGGATTCAATGAGCAGTTCTTC; V gene: TRBV5-5; J gene: TRBJ2-1; clone size: .; D gene: TRBD1
CDR3 protein: CASAPDRVRTDTQYF; CDR3 DNA: TGTGCCAGCGCACCCGACAGGGTACGAACAGATACGCAGTATTTT; V gene: TRBV6-5; J gene: TRBJ2-3; clone size: .; D gene: TRBD1
CDR3 protein: CASSPGRGRQMNTEAFF; CDR3 DNA: TGTGCCAGCTCACCAGGAAGGGGGCGACAGATGAACACTGAAGCTTTCTTT; V gene: TRBV18; J gene: TRBJ1-1; clone size: .; D gene: TRBD1
CDR3 protein: CASSLYSGGPTYEQYF; CDR3 DNA: TGTGCCAGCAGTTTATATTCGGGGGGGCCTACCTACGAGCAGTACTTC; V gene: TRBV28; J gene: TRBJ2-7; clone size: .; D gene: TRBD2
CDR3 protein: CASSLAGTGGLGYTF; CDR3 DNA: TGCGCCAGCAGCTTGGCCGGGACAGGGGGCCTTGGCTACACCTTC; V gene: TRBV5-1; J gene: TRBJ1-2; clone size: .; D gene: TRBD1
CDR3 protein: CASSASGGMNTEAFF; CDR3 DNA: TGTGCCAGCAGCGCATCGGGTGGCATGAACACTGAAGCTTTCTTT; V gene: TRBV9; J gene: TRBJ1-1; clone size: .; D gene: .
CDR3 protein: CATSREAGWDEQFF; CDR3 DNA: TGTGCCACCAGCAGAGAGGCGGGGTGGGATGAGCAGTTCTTC; V gene: TRBV15; J gene: TRBJ2-1; clone size: .; D gene: .
CDR3 protein: CASSALAGGYPTSYNEQFF; CDR3 DNA: TGTGCCAGCAGCGCACTAGCGGGGGGGTATCCTACCTCCTACAATGAGCAGTTCTTC; V gene: TRBV9; J gene: TRBJ2-1; clone size: .; D gene: TRBD2
CDR3 protein: CASSVAGDSLRQVVKNIQYF; CDR3 DNA: TGTGCCAGCAGCGTAGCTGGGGACAGTCTACGGCAGGTGGTCAAAAACATTCAGTACTTC; V gene: TRBV9; J gene: TRBJ2-4; clone size: .; D gene: TRBD1
CDR3 protein: CASSQATGGAYNEQFF; CDR3 DNA: TGTGCCAGCAGCCAAGCTACAGGAGGGGCGTACAATGAGCAGTTCTTC; V gene: TRBV4-2; J gene: TRBJ2-1; clone size: .; D gene: .